This TCR beta chain is drawn from a study of OX40 agonist ivuxolimab in advanced cancers. For the study at large: Dose-escalation subjects each had hepatocellular carcinoma, melanoma, renal cell or head and neck cancer. General study points: Expanded clones tended on average to be more numerous among CD8+ T cells than CD4+.

To note about this clone: Antigen unknown.

Assay used: immunoSEQ multiplex PCR; TCRdb lists only in-frame clones, some missing. The data show tens of thousands of clones, with approximately 90% seen just once and 0.47% held by the top ten. Blood samples were obtained at baseline, cycle 4 day 1, and cycle 7 day 1. Sequenced material: CD4+ or CD8+ T cells sorted from blood, taken in a trial of the OX40 agonist ivuxolimab. The clonotype comes from an adult with an advanced solid tumor such as melanoma, head and neck, liver or kidney cancer.

The CDR3 here is CASSSTVGNQPQHF. The CDR3 coding sequence is TGTGCCAGCAGCTCGACAGTGGGCAATCAGCCCCAGCATTTT. The chain links TRBV7-2 to TRBJ1-5, with D possibly being TRBD1 (5 bases). V was trimmed by 4 bases and J by 2 bases, leaving 9 bases between them. The CDR3 is 14 residues long. In germline, CDR1 is SGHTA, CDR2 FQGNSA.